A single sample gave rise to the 9 T cell receptor beta chains below, sequenced in a study of blood T cell repertoires in COVID-19. Assay: immunoSEQ multiplex PCR; the TCRdb copy retains only in-frame clones and omits some. The sample has roughly 60,000 clones; approximately 80% are singletons. Sequenced sample: peripheral blood. The receptors were gathered from a man of 80 years or more with acute or convalescent COVID-19.

The chain uses TRBV6-6 and TRBJ1-5; D is possibly TRBD1 (6 bases). V was shortened by 6 bases and J by 2 bases, with 17 bases between the two germline ends. This CDR3 is built from 16 residues. In germline, CDR1 is MNHNY, CDR2 SVGAGI (reference sequence). CDR3 bases: TGTGCCAGCAGCCCTCGCGGGGGGGCGGGCAATCAGCCCCAGCATTTT. As protein: CASSPRGGAGNQPQHF.

The chain is built from TRBV19 and TRBJ1-1; the D gene is possibly TRBD1 (5 bases). V lost 4 bases and J 5 bases, leaving 11 bases between the germline ends. The CDR3 extends over 13 amino acids. Germline lookup yields CDR1 LNHDA and CDR2 SQIVND (reference sequence). CDR3 protein: CASSTDSGTEAFF. The CDR3 DNA reads TGTGCCAGTAGTACTGACAGTGGTACTGAAGCTTTCTTT.

This clone appeared a few times. This rearrangement joins TRBV6-2 or TRBV6-3 to TRBJ2-4; possibly TRBD1 for D (6 bases). CDR1 and CDR2 (germline): MNHEY, SVGEGT. The CDR3 totals 16 residues. Trimming removed 8 bases at V and 0 bases at J, with 17 bases between. This CDR3 reads CASGPRGRLAKNIQYF. Written as DNA, the CDR3 is TGTGCCAGCGGCCCCAGGGGCAGGCTAGCCAAAAACATTCAGTACTTC.

This clone occurred a few times. One junction end does not reproduce the germline sequence, and a read error may be involved. The rearrangement uses TRBV5-1 and TRBJ1-5, with D maybe TRBD1 (6 bases). The CDR3 is 15 residues long. The germline V gene encodes CDR1 SGHRS and CDR2 YFSETQ. CDR3 in DNA: TGCGCCAGCAGCTTGGACGGACAGCTCAATCGGCCCCAGCATTTT. Translation: CASSLDGQLNRPQHF.

The gene calls are TRBV3-1 (or the pseudogene TRBV3-2) and TRBJ1-2; D not certain. The V and J ends lost 0 bases and 8 bases respectively, with 10 bases between them. The CDR3 has 13 residues. CDR1 is LGHDT and CDR2 is YNNKEL in the germline V gene (reference sequence). This CDR3 is CASSQDILRGYTF. CDR3 coding DNA: TGTGCCAGCAGCCAAGATATTTTGCGGGGCTACACCTTC.

V gene TRBV7-8 combines with J gene TRBJ1-1; D gene ambiguous. The CDR3 has 11 amino acids. The V end lost 5 bases, the J end lost 7 bases, and 8 bases lay between the germline ends. Germline-derived CDR1 and CDR2 are SGHVS and FQNEAQ. CDR3 bases: TGTGCCAGCAGCCTCGGGTTTGAAGCTTTCTTT. This encodes CASSLGFEAFF. Full variable domain (outside the CDR3, taken from reference TRBV7-8 and TRBJ1-1): GAGVSQSPRYKVAKRGQDVALRCDPISGHVSLFWYQQALGQGPEFLTYFQNEAQLDKSGLPSDRFFAERPEGSVSTLKIQRTQQEDSAVYLCASSLGFEAFFGQGTRLTVV.

The chain has TRBV29-1 and TRBJ2-1, with unresolved D. Germline assignment: CDR1 SQVTM and CDR2 ANQGSEA. V dropped 7 bases and J dropped 0 bases, with 19 bases sitting between them. The CDR3 totals 16 residues. The CDR3 coding sequence is TGCAGCGCCCTAGGTCTGACTTCTAGCTCCTACAATGAGCAGTTCTTC. Translated, it gives CSALGLTSSSYNEQFF.

This clone was seen more than once but under ten times. V and J are TRBV2 and TRBJ2-1, with 7 bases identical to TRBD1. Germline V CDR1 and CDR2: SNHLY, FYNNEI. The CDR3 is made up of 15 amino acids. The junction had 8 bases not matched to a gene; V was cut back by 5 bases and J by 4 bases. This chain's CDR3 is CASSPQGVVYNEQFF. In nucleotides, the CDR3 is TGTGCCAGCAGTCCGCAGGGGGTGGTTTACAATGAGCAGTTCTTC.

The chain joins TRBV6-2 or TRBV6-3 to TRBJ2-3, with 11 bases fitting TRBD2. From germline, CDR1 is MNHEY and CDR2 SVGEGT. There are 15 residues in the CDR3. The V segment lost 6 bases and the J segment 7 bases; nucleotides outside the gene matches: 9. The CDR3 here is CASSPNSGGANTQYF. The CDR3 DNA follows: TGTGCCAGCAGCCCCAATAGCGGGGGGGCAAATACGCAGTATTTT.